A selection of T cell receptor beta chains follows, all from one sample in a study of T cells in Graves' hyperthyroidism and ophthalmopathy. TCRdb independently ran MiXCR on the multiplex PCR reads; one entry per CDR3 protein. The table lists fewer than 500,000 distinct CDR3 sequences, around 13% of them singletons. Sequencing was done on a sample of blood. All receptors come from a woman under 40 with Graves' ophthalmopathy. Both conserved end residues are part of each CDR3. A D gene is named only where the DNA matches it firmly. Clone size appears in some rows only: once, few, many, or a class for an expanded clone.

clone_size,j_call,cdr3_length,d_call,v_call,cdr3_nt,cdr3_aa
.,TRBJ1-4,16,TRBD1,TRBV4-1,TGCGCCAGCAGCCACGGGGTCGGACAGGGAAATGAAAAACTGTTTTTT,CASSHGVGQGNEKLFF
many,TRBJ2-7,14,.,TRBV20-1,TGCAGTGCTCGGAACCGGGACAAGACCTACGAGCAGTACTTC,CSARNRDKTYEQYF
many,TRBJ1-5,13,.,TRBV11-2,TGTGCCAGCAGCTTGACACGGGAACAGCCCCAGCATTTT,CASSLTREQPQHF
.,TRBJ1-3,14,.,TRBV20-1,TGCAGTGCTAGCAGTCCGAGCTCTGGAAACACCATATATTTT,CSASSPSSGNTIYF
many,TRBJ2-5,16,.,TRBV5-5,TGTGCCAGCAGCCCGGGACCCCGGACAGACCAAGAGACCCAGTACTTC,CASSPGPRTDQETQYF
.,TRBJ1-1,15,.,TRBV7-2,TGTGCCAGCAGCTTCGAAGGGTTGGGTAACACTGAAGCTTTCTTT,CASSFEGLGNTEAFF
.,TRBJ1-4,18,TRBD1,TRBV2,TGTGCCAGCAGGAGAAGTTGGACAGGGCCGTTAGGGAGTGGAAAACTGTTTTTT,CASRRSWTGPLGSGKLFF
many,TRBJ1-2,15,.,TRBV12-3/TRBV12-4,TGTGCCAGCAGTTCCCCGGGATCGGACAACTATGGCTACACCTTC,CASSSPGSDNYGYTF
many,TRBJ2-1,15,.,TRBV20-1,TGCAGTGCAAATCCTATAGGGGCCTTCTTTAATGAGCAGTTCTTC,CSANPIGAFFNEQFF
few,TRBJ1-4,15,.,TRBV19,TGTGCCAGTAGTATCTTCATGCCAACTAATGAAAAACTGTTTTTT,CASSIFMPTNEKLFF
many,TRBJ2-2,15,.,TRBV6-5,TGTGCCAGCAGTTACGGCTACCTCTACAGCGGGGAGCTGTTTTTT,CASSYGYLYSGELFF
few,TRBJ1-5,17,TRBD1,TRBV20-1,TGCAGTGCTAGAGCCCACTTTGTGCCAGGGGGAAATCAGCCCCAGCATTTT,CSARAHFVPGGNQPQHF
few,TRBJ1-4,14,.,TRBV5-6,TGTGCCAGCAGCTTGGGGTTTACTGGTGAAAAACTGTTTTTT,CASSLGFTGEKLFF
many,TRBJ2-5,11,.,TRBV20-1,TGCAGTGCTAGAGAGGTGGCGACCCAGTACTTC,CSAREVATQYF
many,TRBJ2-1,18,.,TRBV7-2,TGTGCCAGCAGCTTAGTCCCTGCGGGTCAGAGCTCCTACAATGAGCAGTTCTTC,CASSLVPAGQSSYNEQFF
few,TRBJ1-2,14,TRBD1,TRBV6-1,TGTGCCAGCAGAAACACACAGGGGACCTATGGCTACACCTTC,CASRNTQGTYGYTF
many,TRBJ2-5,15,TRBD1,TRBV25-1,TGTGCCAGCAGTGAAATGGACAGGGGGCAAGAGACCCAGTACTTC,CASSEMDRGQETQYF
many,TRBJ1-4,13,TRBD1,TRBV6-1,TGTGCCAGCTGGGGACAGGCAGATGAAAAACTGTTTTTT,CASWGQADEKLFF
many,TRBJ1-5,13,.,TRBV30,TGTGCCTGGAGCTACAGGGTTAATCAGCCCCAGCATTTT,CAWSYRVNQPQHF
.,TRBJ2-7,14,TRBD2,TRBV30,TGTGCCTGGGGTAAAGCGGGAGGGACCTACGAGCAGTACTTC,CAWGKAGGTYEQYF
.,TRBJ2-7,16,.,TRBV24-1,TGTGCCACCAGTAAAGGGTGGGCCTCTGGCTCCTACGAGCAGTACTTC,CATSKGWASGSYEQYF
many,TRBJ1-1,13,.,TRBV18,TGTGCCAGCTCAGCCCCAGGGAGCACTGAAGCTTTCTTT,CASSAPGSTEAFF
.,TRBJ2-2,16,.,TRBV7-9,TGTGCCAGCATAAAGGGCGGAGAAATAAACACCGGGGAGCTGTTTTTT,CASIKGGEINTGELFF
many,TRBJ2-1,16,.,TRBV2,TGTGCCAGCAGTGATAGTTGGCGGGGCTCCTACAATGAGCAGTTCTTC,CASSDSWRGSYNEQFF
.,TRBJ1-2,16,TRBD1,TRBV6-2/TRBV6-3,TGTGCCAGCAGTAACCGGGACAGGGGAGGAGGCTATGGCTACACCTTC,CASSNRDRGGGYGYTF
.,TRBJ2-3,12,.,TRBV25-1,TGTGCCGGCAGTGACATACGAGATACGCAGTATTTT,CAGSDIRDTQYF